This TCR beta chain was retrieved from a study of early T cells in non-severe SARS-CoV-2 infection. Whole-study context: The authors sequenced bulk RNA from unsorted whole blood, leaving chains unpaired.

CDR1 is PRHDT, CDR2 FYEKMQ, per germline (reference sequence). The CDR3 sequence is 12 residues long. Trimming took off 5 bases at V and 7 bases at J, with 9 bases between the two ends. Individual cDNA molecules carried attached unique molecular identifiers. TCRdb ran MiXCR on the 5' RACE reads and lists one entry per CDR3 protein. The sample has roughly 81,000 distinct CDR3 sequences, roughly 6% seen once. Material: whole blood. The V and J genes are TRBV13 and TRBJ2-1; D is ambiguous. This clonotype originated in an adult who was a healthcare worker with PCR-confirmed SARS-CoV-2 infection or an uninfected control (not recorded which). The CDR3, as DNA: TGTGCCAGCAGCCATGCAAATAATGAGCAGTTCTTC. It encodes CASSHANNEQFF.